This T cell receptor (beta chain) is drawn from a study of T cells in Graves' hyperthyroidism and ophthalmopathy (dated by TCRdb to the late 2010s). A note on the overall study: Peripheral blood samples were taken at the time of initial diagnosis, prior to any treatment. TCR V-J signatures able to tell the groups apart were searched for in a discovery cohort of 90 to 100 patients, of whom fewer than 45 had Graves' ophthalmopathy and 55 to 65 had stable Graves' hyperthyroidism. Prospective prediction of ophthalmopathy was tested in an independent validation cohort of 18 to 20 hyperthyroidism patients and 15 to 17 patients who later progressed to ophthalmopathy. For training and testing, the 100 or so patients in the discovery cohort were randomly divided in a 7:3 ratio. In several Graves' hyperthyroidism patients, the study also compared T-cell repertoires from thyroid tissue with T-cell repertoires from blood. Following sampling, methimazole starting at 30 mg daily was given to hyperthyroidism patients, and high-dose intravenous methylprednisolone was given to ophthalmopathy patients. The paper describes TCR Vbeta CDR3 sequencing of 135 peripheral blood samples, made up of 43 ophthalmopathy patients, more than 70 hyperthyroidism patients and about 17 progressor patients.

This clonotype was seen many times. Its antigen remains unidentified. Base qualities were left out, and no much larger clone turns up one base away. Paper-wide results and their limitations: In validation, the model predicted progression to ophthalmopathy a median of around 6.5 months before onset, with over 55% sensitivity and nearly 75% specificity. In cross-validation, a model built on a 13 V-J signature told ophthalmopathy apart from stable hyperthyroidism with 87.88% sensitivity and roughly 81% specificity, and in testing the same model reached 80%/75%. Sample size was not statistically predetermined, and investigators were not blinded to group allocation. Most expanded thyroid clonotypes (frequency above 0.001) were also found in blood, which suggests that blood repertoires may mirror thyroid immune responses.

Graves' hyperthyroidism was defined as stable when no progression to ophthalmopathy occurred over 18 months of follow-up. Hyperthyroidism patients were newly diagnosed, with disease duration under 2 months, and aged 18 to 65 years. Patients with uncontrolled infections, other autoimmune diseases, pregnancy or lactation were excluded. Clinical symptoms, serum thyroxine and TRAb, thyroid ultrasound, and orbital computed tomography formed the basis for the diagnoses. PBMCs were isolated from approximately 10 ml of fresh peripheral blood by Ficoll-Paque density gradient centrifugation. Total RNA was extracted with Trizol reagent, and quality was checked on an Agilent 2100 Bioanalyzer. The TCR beta CDR3 regions were amplified from RNA transcripts. For the first round of RT-PCR on the TCR CDR3, the HTBI primer set was used together with the Qiagen OneStep RT-PCR kit. Libraries were constructed in a second round of multiplex PCR, after which size selection and purification were performed. Paired-end sequencing of the libraries was performed with 100 bp reads on an Illumina HiSeq2000. The paper's processing steps were these. SOAPnuke was used to process the raw data, throwing out any read that contained adapters or uncalled bases, had a mean Phred below 15, or lacked an exact constant-primer or identifier match. High-quality paired reads were merged with COPE v1.2.5, and unique nucleotide sequences were defined as clonotypes. MiTCR v1.1 was used to align clonotypes to the IMGT TRBV, TRBD and TRBJ reference segments. Only V-J combinations with frequency above 0.0001, covering roughly 99% of repertoires, were analysed. The TCS score was defined as F50 (clonal expansion) divided by E x V (chaos), with BLOSUM62-based TCRdist calculated between CDR3 peptides within each V-J. Welch's t-statistics and random forest reduced some 510 V-J features to 13, which were used in a naive Bayes classifier (R e1071). The Morisita-Horn index was used to measure how similar the thyroid and blood repertoires were. TCRdb reworked the public reads: Q25 trimming with fastp, MiXCR clone assembly, productive beta chains retained. Records with the same CDR3 protein are collapsed into one entry carrying the most frequent genes and DNA. The V and J calls come from TCRdb's annotation, not from the publication. The sample yields nearly 750,000 distinct CDR3 sequences; around a third were counted once. The ten largest make up around 30% of the sample.

This TCR derives from a woman aged 40 to 55 with Graves' hyperthyroidism. Sequenced: blood.

The CDR3 reads as follows: CSVVSGAGELFF. The nucleotides are TGCAGCGTTGTATCTGGAGCCGGGGAGCTGTTTTTT. The chain is assembled from TRBV29-1 and TRBJ2-2; the D gene remains uncertain. The cysteine opens and the phenylalanine closes a CDR3 of 12 amino acids. Here the CDR3 DNA is all that survives: 36 bases in frame from base 1. A distance of 9 bases separates the germline ends of V and J, which lose 4 bases and 6 bases respectively. The CDR1 and CDR2 encoded by the germline V gene are SQVTM and ANQGSEA.